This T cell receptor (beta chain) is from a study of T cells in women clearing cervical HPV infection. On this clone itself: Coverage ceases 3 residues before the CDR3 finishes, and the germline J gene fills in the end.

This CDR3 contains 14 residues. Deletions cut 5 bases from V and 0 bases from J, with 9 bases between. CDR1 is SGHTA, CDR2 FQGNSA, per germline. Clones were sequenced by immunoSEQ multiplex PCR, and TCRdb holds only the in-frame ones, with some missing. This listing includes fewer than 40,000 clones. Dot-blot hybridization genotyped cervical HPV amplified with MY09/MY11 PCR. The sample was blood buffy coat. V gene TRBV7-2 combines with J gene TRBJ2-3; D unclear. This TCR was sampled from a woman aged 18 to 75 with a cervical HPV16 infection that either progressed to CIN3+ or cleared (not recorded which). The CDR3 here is CASSPTTSTDTQYF. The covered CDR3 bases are TGTGCCAGCAGCCCGACGACTAGCACAGATACG.